This T cell receptor (beta chain) came from a study of T cells in Graves' hyperthyroidism and ophthalmopathy. Amplification of TCR beta CDR3 regions was performed using RNA transcripts as template. Researchers ran a first-round RT-PCR on the TCR CDR3 using the HTBI primer set. TCRdb redid the calling of the multiplex PCR reads with MiXCR, one entry per CDR3 protein. Of 600,000 or so distinct CDR3 sequences in the sample, around 15% were seen once. Looked up from germline, CDR1 is SGDLS and CDR2 is YYNGEE. The CDR3 consists of 14 residues. With V trimmed by 5 bases and J by 5 bases, 9 bases remained unmatched.

V usage is TRBV9 and J usage is TRBJ1-2; TRBD1 aligns across 7 bases. The source material was blood. This clonotype was obtained from a woman aged 45-59 years with Graves' ophthalmopathy. The DNA for the CDR3 is TGTGCCAGCAGTGAACGACAGGGCGAATATGGCTACACCTTC. Encoded protein: CASSERQGEYGYTF.